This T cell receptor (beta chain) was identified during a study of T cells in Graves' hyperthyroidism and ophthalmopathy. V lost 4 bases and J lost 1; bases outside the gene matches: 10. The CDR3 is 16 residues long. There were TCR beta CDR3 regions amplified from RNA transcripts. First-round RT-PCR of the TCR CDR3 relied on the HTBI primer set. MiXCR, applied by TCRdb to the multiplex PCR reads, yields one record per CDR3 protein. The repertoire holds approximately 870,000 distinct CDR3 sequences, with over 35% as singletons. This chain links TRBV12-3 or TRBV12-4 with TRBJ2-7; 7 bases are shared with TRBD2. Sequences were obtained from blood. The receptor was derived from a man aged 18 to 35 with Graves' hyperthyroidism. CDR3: CASSSAWGGLSYEQYF. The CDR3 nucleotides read TGTGCCAGCAGTTCCGCGTGGGGGGGGTTATCCTACGAGCAGTACTTC.